The clone carrying this T cell receptor beta chain was seen at least ten times. Its antigen is not identified. The sample originates from a study of neurological immune-mediated disorders. The study, taken as a whole, reports: No CDR3 amino acid sequences were shared by expanded clones across subjects, suggesting private repertoires in all groups.

MiXCR, applied by TCRdb to the 5' RACE reads, yields one record per CDR3 protein. The data hold tens of thousands of distinct CDR3 sequences, with under 3.5% observed a single time. The unsorted libraries were prepared from 2 million PBMCs (stored at -80 C). Germline V gives CDR1 MNHNS, CDR2 SASEGT. V shed 10 bases and J shed 2 bases, with 5 bases lying between them. The CDR3 is 10 residues long. Sequenced material: PBMCs. V usage is TRBV6-1 and J usage is TRBJ1-1; D is unclear. This TCR came from a man in his forties with multiple sclerosis. The CDR3 is CAIRNTEAFF. CDR3 nucleotide sequence: TGTGCCATCCGAAACACTGAAGCTTTCTTT.